A selection of T cell receptor beta chains follows, all from one sample in a study of blood T cell repertoires in COVID-19. Measured with immunoSEQ multiplex PCR; TCRdb has only the in-frame clones, and not every one. The sample holds 200,000 to 250,000 clones, 75% to 90% seen once. Specimen: peripheral blood. The source is a woman of 80 years or more with COVID-19, enrolled during active disease. The CDR3 runs from the conserved cysteine through the conserved F or W. The D gene is left open where the match is weak. Clone size is stated in some rows and not others, as once, few, many or a class when expanded.

>TRBJ2-7|TRBD2|NA|TRBV7-3
TGTGCCAGCAGCTCTGACGGGGGGATGGCCTACGAGCAGTACTTC
CASSSDGGMAYEQYF
>TRBJ2-5|TRBD2|NA|TRBV6-5
TGTGCCAGCACGAACGGCGGGCGGGGGGAGACCCAGTACTTC
CASTNGGRGETQYF
>TRBJ2-1|NA|NA|TRBV7-2
TGTGCCAGCAGCCTCAGGGCAGCCGGTGAGCAGTTCTTC
CASSLRAAGEQFF
>TRBJ1-1|NA|NA|TRBV7-9
TGTGCCAGCAGCTATGTTCGGAAACAGGGCATTAACACTGAAGCTTTCTTT
CASSYVRKQGINTEAFF
>TRBJ2-2|NA|NA|TRBV24-1
TGTGCCACCAGTGAACTCACAGGGGGGGACACCGGGGAGCTGTTTTTT
CATSELTGGDTGELFF
>TRBJ1-1|TRBD1|NA|TRBV2
TGTGCCAGCAGGGCCGGGACAGCATCCTCTGAAGCTTTCTTT
CASRAGTASSEAFF
>TRBJ1-2|NA|few|TRBV30
TGTGCCTGGAGTGGGGCCAAACTCGGCTATGGCTACACCTTC
CAWSGAKLGYGYTF
>TRBJ1-4|NA|NA|TRBV4-2
TGTGCCAGCAGCCCAAGGAGGGGTAATGAAAAACTGTTTTTT
CASSPRRGNEKLFF
>TRBJ2-3|NA|once|TRBV19
TGTGCCAGTAGTATAGAGGCTCGCACAGATACGCAGTATTTT
CASSIEARTDTQYF
>TRBJ2-2|TRBD1|NA|TRBV9
TGTGCCAGCAGCGTGAGACAGGGGACCGGGGAGCTGTTTTTT
CASSVRQGTGELFF
>TRBJ2-1|TRBD2|NA|TRBV30
TGTGCCTACCGCACCCAGCGGGGGCTTGAGCAGTTCTTC
CAYRTQRGLEQFF
>TRBJ2-2|NA|NA|TRBV19
TGTGCCAGTAGACCCATAGCCGGCACCGGGGAGCTGTTTTTT
CASRPIAGTGELFF
>TRBJ2-7|TRBD1|NA|TRBV11-2
TGTGCCAGCAGCTCACGGACAGGGACCTACGAGCAGTACTTC
CASSSRTGTYEQYF
>TRBJ1-3|TRBD1|NA|TRBV3-1/TRBV3-2
TGTGCCAGCAGCTTGACAGGGGCCATCTCTGGAAACACCATATATTTT
CASSLTGAISGNTIYF
>TRBJ2-7|TRBD1|NA|TRBV10-3
TGTGCCATCTCCGGACAGGATCGAAGCTACGAGCAGTACTTC
CAISGQDRSYEQYF
>TRBJ2-5|TRBD1|NA|TRBV5-1
TGCGCCAGCAGCTTGCGGGACAGCGCAGAAGAGACCCAGTACTTC
CASSLRDSAEETQYF